A single sample gave rise to the 13 T cell receptor beta chains below, sequenced in a study of post-analysis software for immune sequencing data. Study results and caveats: Patients had higher frequencies than controls of roughly 5 TRBV segments, including TRBV5-6, TRBV5-1 and TRBV20-1.

Every TCR beta cDNA library bore unique molecular identifiers. TCRdb ran MiXCR on the PCR reads and lists one entry per CDR3 protein. Counted here are hundreds of thousands of distinct CDR3 sequences, around 64% occurring once; the ten biggest clones make up around 11%. These receptors are not linked to any known antigen. What was sequenced was blood. The receptors were sampled from a girl aged 2-9 years with multiple sclerosis.

This chain joins TRBV20-1 and TRBJ2-1; 11 bases are shared with TRBD2. Trimming removed 4 bases from V and 8 bases from J; junction bases left unmatched: 7. Germline V CDR1 and CDR2: DFQATT, SNEGSKA (reference sequence). This CDR3 contains 14 residues. CDR3 sequence (DNA): TGCAGTGCTATTAGCGGGGGGGCCAAGGATGAGCAGTTCTTC. Amino acid sequence: CSAISGGAKDEQFF.

This clonotype was recorded only once. The V gene is TRBV24-1, the J gene TRBJ2-3; 7 bases map to TRBD1. With 4 bases clipped from V and 2 bases from J, the junction kept 2 bases outside the gene matches. This CDR3 is 14 amino acids long. Germline loops: CDR1 KGHDR, CDR2 SFDVKD. CDR3 region: CATSEGTVTDTQYF. For the CDR3, the DNA is TGTGCCACCAGTGAAGGGACAGTCACAGATACGCAGTATTTT.

J is TRBJ2-1 and V is TRBV2; weak D call: TRBD1 (6 bases). V was shortened by 5 bases and J by 2 bases, with 16 bases between the two germline ends. Germline-derived CDR1 and CDR2 are SNHLY and FYNNEI. The CDR3 runs 16 residues. CDR3 region: CASSYVGQITYNEQFF. The DNA of the CDR3 is TGTGCCAGCAGTTACGTCGGACAGATAACCTACAATGAGCAGTTCTTC. The complete variable domain, with remaining parts taken from reference TRBV2 and TRBJ2-1, reads EPEVTQTPSHQVTQMGQEVILRCVPISNHLYFYWYRQILGQKVEFLVSFYNNEISEKSEIFDDQFSVERPDGSNFTLKIRSTKLEDSAMYFCASSYVGQITYNEQFFGPGTRLTVL.

The chain employs TRBV7-2 and TRBJ2-7, with 10 bases lining up with TRBD2. V lost 3 bases and J lost 4; bases outside the gene matches: 6. This CDR3 spans 15 amino acids. Per germline, CDR1 SGHTA and CDR2 FQGNSA. CDR3 nucleotide sequence: TGTGCCAGCAGCTTGCTAGCGGGAGTAGCGTACGAGCAGTACTTC. This sequence encodes CASSLLAGVAYEQYF.

This clonotype turned up a few times. The rearrangement links TRBV9 to TRBJ2-1; D is possibly TRBD2 (5 bases). Germline CDR1 and CDR2: SGDLS and YYNGEE. V dropped 4 bases and J dropped 6 bases, with 17 bases sitting between them. The CDR3 runs 15 residues. The CDR3 bases are TGTGCCAGCAGCCCGCGGACTGCAGGCCCCAATGAGCAGTTCTTC. It codes for CASSPRTAGPNEQFF.

This chain joins TRBV7-2 and TRBJ2-7; D is unclear. V lost 1 base and J lost 5, with 12 bases in between. There are 14 residues in the CDR3. The germline V gene has CDR1 SGHTA and CDR2 FQGNSA. This CDR3 is CASSLEPQSHEQYF. In DNA form, the CDR3 reads TGTGCCAGCAGCTTAGAACCCCAATCCCACGAGCAGTACTTC. The full variable domain, with the rest looked up from reference TRBV7-2 and TRBJ2-7, is GAGVSQSPSNKVTEKGKDVELRCDPISGHTALYWYRQSLGQGLEFLIYFQGNSAPDKSGLPSDRFSAERTGGSVSTLTIQRTQQEDSAVYLCASSLEPQSHEQYFGPGTRLTVT.

This clonotype was observed a handful of times. The chain carries TRBV7-9 and TRBJ2-5; D possibly corresponds to TRBD1 (5 bases). The J call may be faulty, since TRBJ2-7 better matches the DNA end. Germline-derived CDR1 and CDR2 are SEHNR and FQNEAQ (reference sequence). The CDR3 covers 14 residues. For the CDR3, the DNA is TGTGCCAGCAGCTTACTGGGCAGGGATTACGAGCAGTACTTC. Translated, it gives CASSLLGRDYEQYF.

This clonotype has just a few counts. The J gene is TRBJ2-3, the V gene TRBV9; 8 nucleotides line up with TRBD1. CDR1 is SGDLS and CDR2 is YYNGEE in the germline V gene. CDR3 length: 17 amino acids. The V gene end was trimmed by 1 base and the J gene end by 4 bases; junction bases not matched to a gene: 11. DNA for the CDR3: TGTGCCAGCAGCGTAAGGACAGGGCGTTATATCGCAGATACGCAGTATTTT. Residues: CASSVRTGRYIADTQYF.

This clonotype was counted between two and nine times. The chain links TRBV7-3 to TRBJ2-1, with D tentatively TRBD1 or TRBD2 (5 bases each). This CDR3 region has 13 residues. Germline V gene lookup returns CDR1 SGHTA and CDR2 FQGTGA. V lost 2 bases and J 8 bases, leaving 10 bases between the germline ends. CDR3 sequence (DNA): TGTGCCAGCAGCTTATCGAGGGGTGATGAGCAGTTCTTC. This translates into CASSLSRGDEQFF.

This clonotype was observed a few times. CDR3 DNA: TGTGCCAGCAGCTTAATCGCGGGGACAGGGGCTTACAATGAGCAGTTCTTC. This encodes CASSLIAGTGAYNEQFF. The genes are TRBV11-2 and TRBJ2-1; TRBD1 matches 10 bases. This CDR3 has 17 residues. V dropped 2 bases and J dropped 4; count of bases not matched to a gene: 8. Germline lookup yields CDR1 SGHAT and CDR2 FQNNGV.

The rearrangement uses TRBV20-1 and TRBJ2-3; 7 nucleotides align to TRBD2. There are 14 residues in the CDR3. After removal of 3 bases from V and 6 bases from J, the junction contained 9 bases not matched to a gene. From germline, CDR1 is DFQATT and CDR2 SNEGSKA (reference sequence). The CDR3 DNA is TGCAGTGCTAGCGGAAGCGGGGAGCGGGATACGCAGTATTTT. This translates into CSASGSGERDTQYF.

This clonotype was found once. The CDR3 sequence: CSVEGTGTGDYNEQFF. The CDR3 nucleotides are TGCAGCGTTGAAGGGACCGGGACAGGGGACTACAATGAGCAGTTCTTC. This chain uses TRBV29-1 with TRBJ2-1, with TRBD1 identical over 10 bases. This CDR3 region has 16 residues. Germline V gene lookup returns CDR1 SQVTM and CDR2 ANQGSEA. After removal of 1 base from V and 3 bases from J, the junction contained 6 bases not matched to a gene.

This clonotype was counted between two and nine times. The rearrangement uses TRBV4-1 and TRBJ2-7; 8 positions match TRBD2. Germline assignment: CDR1 MGHRA and CDR2 YSYEKL. Trimming removed 2 bases from V and 9 bases from J; junction bases left unmatched: 9. This CDR3 is 14 amino acids long. Here the CDR3 reads CASSQPGLGIRQYF. Here the CDR3 DNA reads TGCGCCAGCAGCCAACCGGGACTAGGTATTCGGCAGTACTTC.